The 24 T cell receptor beta chains presented below share a single source sample, sequenced in a study of shared clonotypes between healthy human individuals. Sequencing used immunoSEQ multiplex PCR; TCRdb keeps in-frame clones, though not all of them. Counted here are approximately 740,000 clones, about 74% occurring once; the ten biggest clones make up approximately 1.8%. The sample was memory CD4+ T cells sorted from blood. Noted subset: CD45RA-negative fraction. The source of these receptors is a woman aged 30 to 39 in good health.

The chain carries TRBV7-9 and TRBJ1-2; D unclear. V shed 5 bases and J shed 0 bases, with 13 bases lying between them. Germline V gene lookup returns CDR1 SEHNR and CDR2 FQNEAQ (reference sequence). The CDR3 has 15 amino acids. The CDR3 loop reads CASSIMTVANYGYTF. In nucleotides, the CDR3 is TGTGCCAGCAGCATCATGACGGTAGCTAACTATGGCTACACCTTC.

This chain uses TRBV6-6 with TRBJ2-5; no reliable D call. This CDR3 has 15 amino acids. V was cut by 1 base and J by 4 bases, with 13 bases left in between. The germline gives CDR1 MNHNY, CDR2 SVGAGI (reference sequence). This CDR3 is CASSYFVGWGETQYF. DNA of the CDR3: TGTGCCAGCAGTTACTTCGTAGGGTGGGGAGAGACCCAGTACTTC.

The rearrangement links TRBV18 to TRBJ2-1; D gene uncertain. CDR3 length: 16 amino acids. V gave up 3 bases and J gave up 0 bases, with 12 bases separating them. Looked up from germline, CDR1 is KGHSH and CDR2 is LQKENI. CDR3 residues: CASSPYPSSSYNEQFF. As DNA, the CDR3 is TGTGCCAGCTCACCTTATCCTAGTAGCTCCTACAATGAGCAGTTCTTC.

The rearrangement joins TRBV27 to TRBJ2-7, with 8 positions matching TRBD1. The CDR3 extends over 13 amino acids. CDR1 is MNHEY, CDR2 SMNVEV, per germline (reference sequence). Trimming removed 8 bases from V and 3 bases from J; junction bases left unmatched: 6. DNA for the CDR3: TGTGCCAGCCCCCGGGGACAGGTCTACGAGCAGTACTTC. It codes for CASPRGQVYEQYF.

The chain has TRBV2 and TRBJ2-1; D is ambiguous. The V end lost 4 bases, the J end lost 0 bases, and 7 bases lay between the germline ends. The CDR3 consists of 14 residues. From germline, CDR1 is SNHLY and CDR2 FYNNEI. CDR3 DNA: TGTGCCAGCAGTGGGTGGGTCTCCTACAATGAGCAGTTCTTC. Translated, it gives CASSGWVSYNEQFF.

The V and J genes are TRBV2 and TRBJ2-5; 7 positions agree with TRBD2. This CDR3 has 14 amino acids. Trimming cost V 7 bases and J 1 base; bases outside gene matches: 6. CDR1 is SNHLY, CDR2 FYNNEI, per germline. The CDR3 is CASNAGEFQETQYF. The CDR3 bases are TGTGCCAGCAACGCGGGGGAGTTCCAAGAGACCCAGTACTTC.

The V call is TRBV27, the J call TRBJ2-2, with TRBD1 identical over 11 bases. Germline lookup yields CDR1 MNHEY and CDR2 SMNVEV (reference sequence). J gave up 6 bases and V 6 bases, and 3 bases lay outside the gene matches. The CDR3 has 14 residues. In DNA, the CDR3 is TGTGCCAGCAGGTGGACAGGGGGCTCCGGGGAGCTGTTTTTT. The encoded protein is CASRWTGGSGELFF.

This clone was picked up a small number of times. The gene calls are TRBV10-3 and TRBJ1-5; D remains ambiguous. Trimming took 3 bases from V and 3 from J, leaving 9 bases between them. This CDR3 comprises 14 residues. Looked up from germline, CDR1 is ENHRY and CDR2 is SYGVKD. This CDR3 is CAISDWAVNQPQHF. CDR3 nucleotides: TGTGCCATCAGTGATTGGGCAGTCAATCAGCCCCAGCATTTT.

The rearrangement links TRBV28 to TRBJ1-2; 7 bases line up with TRBD1. Germline CDR1 reads MDHEN; CDR2 reads SYDVKM. V shed 4 bases and J 3 bases; nucleotides not matched to a gene: 5. The CDR3 is made up of 14 amino acids. CDR3 sequence reads: CASSSATGHYGYTF. The CDR3 DNA reads as TGTGCCAGCAGTTCTGCGACAGGGCACTATGGCTACACCTTC.

In this sample, this clone turned up many times. The genes are TRBV11-1 and TRBJ2-1; D ambiguous. The ends were cut back, 5 bases at V and 4 bases at J, with 3 bases in the middle. Germline CDR1 and CDR2: SGHAT and FQDESV (reference sequence). The length of the CDR3 is 11 residues. Here the CDR3 reads CASSAYNEQFF. The CDR3 coding sequence is TGTGCCAGCAGCGCTTACAATGAGCAGTTCTTC.

V gene TRBV30 combines with J gene TRBJ2-7, with unresolved D. V was clipped by 4 bases and J by 2 bases, with 9 bases between them. CDR3 size: 12 residues. The V gene's germline CDR1 is GTSNPN and CDR2 SVGIG (reference sequence). CDR3 DNA: TGTGCCTGGAACATTGGGGCCTACGAGCAGTACTTC. Amino acids: CAWNIGAYEQYF.

This clone has ten or more counts. J is TRBJ2-6 and V is TRBV9; D gene uncertain. The germline V gene has CDR1 SGDLS and CDR2 YYNGEE. Trimming stripped 0 bases from V and 0 bases from J, with 4 bases between. The CDR3 length is 15 residues. The CDR3, as DNA: TGTGCCAGCAGCGTAGGCCTCTCTGGGGCCAACGTCCTGACTTTC. It yields the protein CASSVGLSGANVLTF.

V is TRBV11-3 and J is TRBJ2-5; D may correspond to TRBD1 or TRBD2 (5 bases each). Between the trimmed V and J ends, which lost 5 bases and 5 bases, there was a span of 12 bases. There are 13 residues in the CDR3. Germline-derived CDR1 and CDR2 are SGHNT and YENEEA. DNA of the CDR3: TGTGCCAGCAGCATGGGACCCCCGGAGACCCAGTACTTC. The encoded protein is CASSMGPPETQYF.

This chain uses TRBV14 with TRBJ2-7, with 9 bases matching TRBD1. V lost 5 bases and J lost 3; bases outside the gene matches: 5. CDR1 is SGHDN, CDR2 FVKESK, per germline. The CDR3 is made up of 14 amino acids. CDR3 protein: CASSWGQGLYEQYF. The CDR3 bases are TGTGCCAGCAGCTGGGGACAGGGTCTCTACGAGCAGTACTTC.

This clone turned up a few times. The gene calls are TRBV29-1 and TRBJ1-2; 10 bases match TRBD1. This CDR3 is built from 10 residues. The V segment lost 6 bases and the J segment 10 bases; nucleotides outside the gene matches: 2. From germline, CDR1 is SQVTM and CDR2 ANQGSEA. The CDR3 spells CSVDRGDYTF. DNA for the CDR3: TGCAGCGTGGACAGGGGGGACTACACCTTC.

This sequence joins TRBV6-6 and TRBJ1-5; 7 bases align to TRBD1. J gave up 7 bases and V 2 bases, and 11 bases lay outside the gene matches. This CDR3 has 16 residues. Germline V gene sequence: CDR1 MNHNY, CDR2 SVGAGI (reference sequence). CDR3 protein: CASSYIPDRDRQPQHF. The DNA for the CDR3 is TGTGCCAGCAGTTACATACCCGACAGGGATCGGCAGCCCCAGCATTTT.

The chain couples TRBV5-1 to TRBJ2-6, with D possibly TRBD1 on 5 matching bases. Germline CDR1 reads SGHRS; CDR2 reads YFSETQ. The V end was cut by 4 bases, the J end by 4 bases, with 15 bases between. The CDR3 totals 16 residues. CDR3 in DNA: TGCGCCAGCAGCCTCTCGACAGCCGCAGGGGCCAACGTCCTGACTTTC. Protein product: CASSLSTAAGANVLTF.

The chain links TRBV5-1 to TRBJ2-1, with D possibly called TRBD1 or TRBD2 (7 bases each). Germline assignment: CDR1 SGHRS and CDR2 YFSETQ. Between the trimmed V and J ends, which lost 1 base and 1 base, there was a span of 21 bases. The CDR3 is 19 residues long. CDR3 in amino acids: CASSLTSPTAGQSYNEQFF. The CDR3 DNA is TGCGCCAGCAGCTTGACGTCCCCGACAGCGGGACAGTCCTACAATGAGCAGTTCTTC.

This clone was seen more than once but under ten times. V gene TRBV18 combines with J gene TRBJ1-5; D gene unclear. The germline V gene has CDR1 KGHSH and CDR2 LQKENI. The CDR3 extends over 14 amino acids. Trimming left V 3 bases short and J 2 bases short, with 8 bases between. As DNA, the CDR3 is TGTGCCAGCTCACCCTCTAAGGGCAATCAGCCCCAGCATTTT. Translation gives CASSPSKGNQPQHF.

Comment on this clone: A clone one base away is much larger, so this may be a read error. The same CDR3 can be traced to other DNA sequences in this sample. The chain has TRBV6-5 and TRBJ2-1; 10 bases agree with TRBD2. The CDR3 runs to 15 residues. V lost 5 bases and J lost 0; bases outside the gene matches: 1. CDR1 MNHEY and CDR2 SVGAGI come from the germline V gene. CDR3 region: CASSPSGSSYNEQFF. Here the CDR3 DNA reads TGTGCCAGCAGTCCTAGCGGGAGCTCCTACAATGAGCAGTTCTTC.

The gene calls are TRBV7-6 and TRBJ2-7, with a weak D call TRBD2 (5 bases). CDR3 length: 16 residues. The V and J ends lost 0 bases and 2 bases respectively, with 14 bases between them. Germline assignment: CDR1 SGHVS and CDR2 FNYEAQ. The DNA of the CDR3 is TGTGCCAGCAGCTTAGCGGTGGCGGGTCAGGCCTACGAGCAGTACTTC. Protein sequence: CASSLAVAGQAYEQYF.

Notes on this clone: Other DNA sequences from this sample encode an identical CDR3 as well. The V call is TRBV28, the J call TRBJ1-5, with no clear D. The CDR3 is made up of 12 amino acids. Trimming pared 4 bases from V and 5 bases from J, leaving 6 bases between. CDR1 and CDR2 (germline): MDHEN, SYDVKM. The DNA for the CDR3 is TGTGCCAGCAGTTCTCTTTATCAGCCCCAGCATTTT. It specifies CASSSLYQPQHF.

The V call is TRBV21-1, the J call TRBJ2-7; whether TRBD2, the table's D call, matches the DNA was not checked. TRBV21-1 counts as a pseudogene. The CDR3 has 18 amino acids. The CDR3 nucleotides are TGTGCCAGCAGCAAAGGTGGGGTAGGGAGGGATCTTAACTACGAGCAGTACTTC. It is translated as CASSKGGVGRDLNYEQYF.

The rearrangement uses TRBV29-1 and TRBJ2-7, with D perhaps assigned TRBD1 or TRBD2 (6 bases each). The CDR3 has 12 residues. CDR1 SQVTM and CDR2 ANQGSEA come from the germline V gene. Trimming removed 3 bases from V and 3 bases from J, with 9 bases in between. The CDR3 protein is CSVDEGGYEQYF. DNA for the CDR3: TGCAGCGTTGATGAGGGGGGCTACGAGCAGTACTTC.